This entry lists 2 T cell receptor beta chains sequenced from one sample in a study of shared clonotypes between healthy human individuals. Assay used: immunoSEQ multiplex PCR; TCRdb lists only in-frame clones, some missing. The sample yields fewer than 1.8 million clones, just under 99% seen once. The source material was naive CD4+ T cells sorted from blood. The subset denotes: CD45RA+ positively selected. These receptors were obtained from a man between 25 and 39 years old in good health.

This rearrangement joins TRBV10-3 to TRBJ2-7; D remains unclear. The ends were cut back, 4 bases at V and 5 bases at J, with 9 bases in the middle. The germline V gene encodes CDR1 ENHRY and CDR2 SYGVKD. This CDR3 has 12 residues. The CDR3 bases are TGTGCCATCAGTGGCTCTTTGGACGAGCAGTACTTC. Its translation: CAISGSLDEQYF.

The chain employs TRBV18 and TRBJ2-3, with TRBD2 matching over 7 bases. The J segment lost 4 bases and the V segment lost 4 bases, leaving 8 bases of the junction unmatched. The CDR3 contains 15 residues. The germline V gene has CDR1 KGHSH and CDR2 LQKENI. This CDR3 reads CASSLASGPPDTQYF. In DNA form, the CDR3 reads TGTGCCAGCTCACTCGCTAGCGGCCCGCCAGATACGCAGTATTTT.